The sequence of this TCR beta chain was determined in a study of blood T cell repertoires in COVID-19. As for the study in general: Specimens from acute and convalescent COVID-19 originated in the United States, Italy and Spain. The cDNA or gDNA used as material had been derived from T cells, B-cell-depleted T cells, or PBMCs.

V lost 0 bases, J lost 5 bases, and 5 bases lay in between. CDR1 is MNHNY and CDR2 is SVGAGI in the germline V gene (reference sequence). The CDR3 sequence is 13 residues long. How the authors handled the data: Amplification of reference gene primers provided the estimated nucleated cell counts. The data were produced by immunoSEQ multiplex PCR, yet TCRdb's version contains in-frame clones alone and is incomplete. The V and J calls and clone size were taken over from that table, and D and trimming were inferred from the DNA. The table records over 90,000 clones, about 85% of them present only once. V and J are TRBV6-6 and TRBJ2-1; D remains unclear. The clonotype was recovered from a man aged 50 to 59 in a cohort sampled during active COVID-19. Material for sequencing was peripheral blood. CDR3 in DNA: TGTGCCAGCAGTTACTCGCGGAACAATGAGCAGTTCTTC. Protein: CASSYSRNNEQFF.